This T cell receptor (beta chain) was observed in a study of cytomegalovirus exposure and HLA in healthy donors. Germline loops: CDR1 DFQATT, CDR2 SNEGSKA (reference sequence). This CDR3 contains 11 residues. Both 60 Vbeta primers and 13 Jbeta primers went into the PCR. As handled by the study authors: Among the unique TCR beta chains that a later analysis counted, 75 million to 85 million in all, roughly 11 million were shared. Profiled with immunoSEQ multiplex PCR; TCRdb holds only in-frame clones, not every one. That table furnishes V, J and clone size, whereas the DNA furnished D and trimming. The sample lists 55,000 to 75,000 clones, 74% occurring once. Note on this clone: Its specificity is unknown.

General study results and limits: The majority of CMV-associated TCR beta chains were reported as apparently HLA-restricted in a later analysis.

The V and J genes are TRBV20-1 and TRBJ1-1; tentative D call: TRBD1 (5 bases). The receptor's source is a human donor in good health. The sample was PBMCs. This CDR3 is CSWGVNTEAFF. In DNA form, the CDR3 reads TGCAGCTGGGGGGTGAACACTGAAGCTTTCTTT.